This T cell receptor beta chain was identified during a study of blood T cell repertoires in COVID-19. Profiling relied on immunoSEQ multiplex PCR, and the TCRdb table lists in-frame clones only, not all of them. The data contain fewer than 400,000 clones, approximately 87% of them singletons. CDR3 size: 16 residues. After removal of 7 bases from V and 4 bases from J, the junction contained 14 bases not matched to a gene. Germline V lookup: CDR1 SEHNR, CDR2 FQNEAQ (reference sequence). V usage is TRBV7-9 and J usage is TRBJ2-5; 8 bases agree with TRBD2. The TCR comes from a woman aged 45 to 65 who had recovered from COVID-19. The sequenced sample consisted of PBMCs or T cells enriched from blood (not recorded which). CDR3 nucleotide sequence: TGTGCCAGCACCGACCTCGAGGGTAGCGGGGTAGAGACCCAGTACTTC. It codes for CASTDLEGSGVETQYF.